The 8 T cell receptor beta chains in this list originate from one sample, sequenced in a study of T cell repertoires in cytomegalovirus infection (dated by TCRdb to between 2019 and 2020). Sequenced on an Illumina HiSeq 1500. TCRdb redid the processing of the public reads, applying fastp at Q25 and MiXCR, and retained in-frame beta chains. A single entry per CDR3 protein holds the most common genes and DNA from its merged rows. The sample table lists approximately 500,000 distinct CDR3 sequences, about 17% of them with a count of one. The top ten clones comprise about 24% of the sample. The sample was CD8+ T cells from PBMCs. These receptors were obtained from a human donor in good health (CMV status not recorded). Some clones in this sample may be carry-over from other donors' samples.

The rearrangement joins TRBV9 to TRBJ2-4; 8 bases fit TRBD2. CDR3 length equals 15 residues. Germline assignment: CDR1 SGDLS and CDR2 YYNGEE. J gave up 4 bases and V 3 bases, and 6 bases lay outside the gene matches. This CDR3 reads CASSGLREGKNIQYF. The DNA of the CDR3 is TGTGCCAGCAGCGGACTTCGGGAGGGGAAAAACATTCAGTACTTC.

This clonotype was counted a few times. V gene TRBV12-5 combines with J gene TRBJ1-2, with TRBD1 identical over 7 bases. Germline V gives CDR1 LGHNT, CDR2 FRNRAP. This CDR3 is built from 14 residues. The ends lost 6 bases at V and 6 bases at J; junction bases unmatched: 10. This chain's CDR3 is CASGRVAGGDGYTF. DNA for the CDR3: TGTGCTAGTGGGCGGGTGGCAGGGGGAGATGGCTACACCTTC.

Notes on this clonotype: In this CDR3 the conserved last residue, phenylalanine or tryptophan, is missing, so a read error is likely. J is TRBJ1-1 and V is TRBV4-2; tentatively, D is TRBD1 (5 bases). Trimming removed 4 bases at V and 7 bases at J, with 19 bases between. Per germline, CDR1 LGHNA and CDR2 YNFKEQ. The CDR3 covers 15 residues. This chain's CDR3 is CASSLGTLGENEAFL. In DNA form, the CDR3 reads TGTGCCAGCAGCCTGGGGACTCTGGGGGAGAATGAAGCTTTCTTG.

This clonotype was seen repeatedly, ten times or more. J is TRBJ2-1 and V is TRBV7-9, with 10 bases fitting TRBD2. J lost 3 bases, V lost 2 bases, and 7 bases had no gene match. Germline V CDR1 and CDR2: SEHNR, FQNEAQ (reference sequence). The CDR3 runs 17 residues. CDR3 nucleotides: TGTGCCAGCAGCTTATCTAGCGGGGGACATCTCTACAATGAGCAGTTCTTC. It is translated as CASSLSSGGHLYNEQFF.

This clonotype occurred a few times. The chain joins TRBV6-4 to TRBJ1-5; D might be TRBD1 (6 bases). The V end lost 11 bases, the J end lost 7 bases, and 12 bases lay between the germline ends. Looked up from germline, CDR1 is MRHNA and CDR2 is SNTAGT. This CDR3 region has 11 residues. The CDR3 bases are TGTGCCGGCCAGGGGAACCAGCCCCAGCATTTT. It encodes CAGQGNQPQHF.

This clonotype was seen at least ten times. This chain joins TRBV11-2 and TRBJ2-2; D perhaps matches TRBD1 (6 bases). Deletions cut 8 bases from V and 0 bases from J, with 10 bases between. CDR3 length: 14 amino acids. CDR1 and CDR2 from the germline V gene are SGHAT and FQNNGV. The chain's CDR3 is CASQGHPNTGELFF. CDR3 in DNA: TGTGCCAGCCAGGGACATCCGAACACCGGGGAGCTGTTTTTT.

This clonotype has a count of ten or more. This chain connects TRBV7-8 to TRBJ2-2; tentative D call: TRBD2 (7 bases). Trimming cost V 1 base and J 0 bases, with 12 bases left between them. CDR1 and CDR2 from the germline V gene are SGHVS and FQNEAQ. The CDR3 is made up of 17 amino acids. This chain's CDR3 is CASSLEGGGANTGELFF. As DNA, the CDR3 is TGTGCCAGCAGCTTAGAGGGGGGGGGCGCGAACACCGGGGAGCTGTTTTTT. Full variable domain (outside the CDR3, taken from reference TRBV7-8 and TRBJ2-2): GAGVSQSPRYKVAKRGQDVALRCDPISGHVSLFWYQQALGQGPEFLTYFQNEAQLDKSGLPSDRFFAERPEGSVSTLKIQRTQQEDSAVYLCASSLEGGGANTGELFFGEGSRLTVL.

This clonotype has only a few counts. The genes are TRBV9 and TRBJ2-7, with 7 bases identical to TRBD1. Germline V gene lookup returns CDR1 SGDLS and CDR2 YYNGEE. Losses at the gene ends were 2 bases for V and 5 bases for J; bases not matched to a gene: 4. This CDR3 region has 13 residues. In DNA form, the CDR3 reads TGTGCCAGCAGCGTCCCAGGACAGGACGAGCAGTACTTC. Encoded protein: CASSVPGQDEQYF.